This T cell receptor beta chain appears in the sequencing data of a study of T cells after yellow fever vaccination. Overall study context: SMART-Seq v4 Ultra Low Input prepared libraries from low-cell fractions. General study results and limits: Most primary-vaccination clones reappeared after the booster (approximately 95% CD4, about 90% CD8).

Generation of TCR cDNA used 5'RACE template switching (which added a universal primer site and UMIs). TCRdb reanalysed the 5' RACE reads using MiXCR and keeps one entry per CDR3 protein. Of nearly 300,000 distinct CDR3 sequences in the sample, 7.5% to 9.5% are singletons; the top ten hold about 3%. This clonotype has ten or more counts. Its antigen remains unidentified. The receptor was derived from a man between 18 and 35 years old who received the YFV17D yellow fever vaccine. The material was CD4+ T cells sorted from PBMCs, obtained 5 days after the yellow fever booster vaccination.

The CDR3 coding sequence is TGTGCCATCAGTGAGTCGATGAACAGGGGGCTAAGAGCTAATGAAAAACTGTTTTTT. Its translation: CAISESMNRGLRANEKLFF. This rearrangement joins TRBV10-3 to TRBJ1-4; 9 bases map to TRBD1. Trimming took 0 bases from V and 3 from J; bases not matched to a gene: 11. This CDR3 has 19 residues. Per germline, CDR1 ENHRY and CDR2 SYGVKD.